Below, 23 T cell receptor beta chains from the same sample are listed, as sequenced in a study of human T cells and chemical hapten exposure. Time point indicated: patch test 2, 6 weeks after DPC sensitization. Treatment of the sample: therapeutic diphenylcyclopropenone sensitization with weekly scalp DPC. Each CDR3 protein is one row after TCRdb ran MiXCR on the RACE reads. The data contain about 380,000 distinct CDR3 sequences, 6% to 7% of them seen just once; the ten biggest clones take up more than 5.5%. The specimen comprised whole blood, sampled in connection with sensitization to the hapten diphenylcyclopropenone (DPC). The receptors were sampled from a woman between 18 and 30 years old with alopecia areata. Some clones in this sample may be carry-over from other donors' samples.

The V and J genes are TRBV2 and TRBJ2-5, with D perhaps matching TRBD1 or TRBD2 (5 bases each). Per germline, CDR1 SNHLY and CDR2 FYNNEI. There are 13 residues in the CDR3. Trimming took 7 bases from V and 4 from J, leaving 13 bases between them. This CDR3 is CASNRGGAETQYF. The DNA for the CDR3 is TGTGCCAGCAATCGGGGTGGGGCAGAGACCCAGTACTTC.

This clonotype was observed at least ten times. The chain uses TRBV9 and TRBJ2-5, with 8 nucleotides matching TRBD2. V gave up 1 base and J gave up 1 base; unmatched junction bases: 9. CDR3 length: 17 residues. Germline V gene data show CDR1 as SGDLS and CDR2 as YYNGEE. The CDR3 region has the DNA TGTGCCAGCAGCGTATCGGATCCGCGGGGGGTCCAAGAGACCCAGTACTTC. It encodes CASSVSDPRGVQETQYF.

This clonotype was observed a few times. The rearrangement links TRBV12-3 or TRBV12-4 to TRBJ1-6, with a possible D match to TRBD1 (5 bases). The CDR3 spans 14 residues. V gave up 3 bases and J gave up 12 bases, with 15 bases separating them. The CDR3 region is CASSFGREDKPLHF. In DNA, the CDR3 is TGTGCCAGCAGTTTCGGCAGGGAAGACAAACCCCTCCACTTT.

This clonotype was picked up a small number of times. The chain couples TRBV5-1 to TRBJ2-7; TRBD1 matches at 9 bases. CDR1 is SGHRS and CDR2 is YFSETQ in the germline V gene. The CDR3 loop spans 16 amino acids. The ends lost 0 bases at V and 2 bases at J; junction bases unmatched: 6. The CDR3 is CASSLARDRVPYEQYF. The CDR3, as DNA: TGCGCCAGCAGCTTGGCCCGGGACAGGGTACCCTACGAGCAGTACTTC.

This clonotype was observed a handful of times. The chain links TRBV7-9 to TRBJ2-1; D perhaps matches TRBD1 (5 bases). The CDR3 totals 16 residues. CDR1 and CDR2 from the germline V gene are SEHNR and FQNEAQ (reference sequence). Trimming stripped 2 bases from V and 5 bases from J, with 16 bases between. The CDR3 spells CASSLPGNSVDNEQFF. The CDR3 DNA is TGTGCCAGCAGCTTACCAGGGAATTCAGTCGACAATGAGCAGTTCTTC.

J is TRBJ2-2 and V is TRBV6-2 or TRBV6-3; 8 bases align to TRBD1. V gave up 6 bases and J gave up 3 bases; unmatched junction bases: 12. The germline V gene has CDR1 MNHEY and CDR2 SVGEGT. This CDR3 is 17 amino acids long. The CDR3 sequence: CASRASSGGADTGELFF. CDR3 in DNA: TGTGCCAGCAGGGCTTCCTCAGGGGGCGCTGACACCGGGGAGCTGTTTTTT.

This chain connects TRBV12-3 or TRBV12-4 to TRBJ2-1, with D maybe TRBD1 (5 bases). V lost 4 bases and J lost 7, with 11 bases in between. This CDR3 has 13 amino acids. The DNA for the CDR3 is TGTGCCAGCAGTTGGGGCGGCAGTAATGAGCAGTTCTTC. As protein: CASSWGGSNEQFF.

This clonotype was counted many times. The chain uses TRBV10-3 and TRBJ2-2; D remains ambiguous. The CDR3 length is 14 residues. From germline, CDR1 is ENHRY and CDR2 SYGVKD. The V gene lost 1 base and the J gene lost 8 bases, with 11 bases spanning the gap. The chain's CDR3 is CAISEFQPGGELFF. The CDR3 DNA reads TGTGCCATCAGTGAGTTCCAGCCCGGGGGGGAGCTGTTTTTT.

The chain carries TRBV24-1 and TRBJ1-1; 8 nucleotides line up with TRBD1. The CDR3 is 12 residues long. Germline lookup yields CDR1 KGHDR and CDR2 SFDVKD. V gave up 4 bases and J gave up 7 bases; unmatched junction bases: 1. The CDR3 spells CATSEGTGEAFF. CDR3 nucleotide sequence: TGTGCCACCAGTGAGGGGACAGGTGAAGCTTTCTTT.

This clonotype has at least ten counts. This chain connects TRBV27 to TRBJ1-1; D might be TRBD1 (5 bases). V was pared by 7 bases and J by 11 bases, with 23 bases between. Per the germline V gene, CDR1 is MNHEY and CDR2 is SMNVEV (reference sequence). The CDR3 consists of 14 residues. In DNA form, the CDR3 reads TGTGCCAGCATCAGGGCCGTTGGAGGAGGTGATGCTTTCTTT. It yields the protein CASIRAVGGGDAFF.

The table lists this clonotype with a few counts. The rearrangement links TRBV7-2 to TRBJ2-2; 12 bases fit TRBD1. Germline V lookup: CDR1 SGHTA, CDR2 FQGNSA. The CDR3 has 16 amino acids. The V segment lost 3 bases and the J segment 4 bases; nucleotides outside the gene matches: 3. CDR3 amino acids: CASSLAGQGATGELFF. In DNA, the CDR3 is TGTGCCAGCAGCTTGGCGGGACAGGGGGCCACCGGGGAGCTGTTTTTT. Complete variable domain (other parts from reference TRBV7-2 and TRBJ2-2): GAGVSQSPSNKVTEKGKDVELRCDPISGHTALYWYRQSLGQGLEFLIYFQGNSAPDKSGLPSDRFSAERTGGSVSTLTIQRTQQEDSAVYLCASSLAGQGATGELFFGEGSRLTVL.

This clonotype was recorded at least ten times. This rearrangement joins TRBV7-9 to TRBJ1-5, with 7 bases that match TRBD1. Per germline, CDR1 SEHNR and CDR2 FQNEAQ (reference sequence). This CDR3 comprises 15 residues. V was pared by 5 bases and J by 0 bases, with 4 bases of the junction left unmatched. CDR3 coding DNA: TGTGCCAGCAGCCCCGGGACAGTTAGCAATCAGCCCCAGCATTTT. Amino acids: CASSPGTVSNQPQHF. The full variable domain, rest sourced from reference TRBV7-9 and TRBJ1-5, is DTGVSQNPRHKITKRGQNVTFRCDPISEHNRLYWYRQTLGQGPEFLTYFQNEAQLEKSRLLSDRFSAERPKGSFSTLEIQRTEQGDSAMYLCASSPGTVSNQPQHFGDGTRLSIL.

This clonotype appeared many times. V usage is TRBV12-3 or TRBV12-4 and J usage is TRBJ1-1; D remains ambiguous. Trimming cost V 0 bases and J 7 bases, with 9 bases left between them. The CDR3 has 13 residues. The CDR3 sequence is CASSLAQAVEAFF. CDR3 nucleotide sequence: TGTGCCAGCAGTTTAGCTCAGGCCGTTGAAGCTTTCTTT.

This clonotype came up many times. This chain links TRBV6-2 or TRBV6-3 with TRBJ1-1, with unresolved D. Trimming took off 8 bases at V and 4 bases at J, with 5 bases between the two ends. Germline V gene lookup returns CDR1 MNHEY and CDR2 SVGEGT. There are 10 residues in the CDR3. DNA of the CDR3: TGTGCCAGCGGACTCACTGAAGCTTTCTTT. Translating gives CASGLTEAFF.

This clonotype turned up a few times. The V gene is TRBV6-5, the J gene TRBJ1-1; D is unclear. CDR1 and CDR2 from the germline V gene are MNHEY and SVGAGI. The CDR3 is 14 amino acids. Trimming left V 7 bases short and J 9 bases short, with 21 bases between. The CDR3 DNA sequence: TGTGCCAGCACCCCCCTCCGGGCCCGCGAGCAAGCTTTCTTT. It is translated as CASTPLRAREQAFF.

This clonotype was detected a few times. This rearrangement joins TRBV27 to TRBJ1-1; TRBD1 aligns across 8 bases. Germline CDR1 reads MNHEY; CDR2 reads SMNVEV (reference sequence). Trimming removed 6 bases from V and 5 bases from J; junction bases left unmatched: 8. The CDR3 extends over 14 amino acids. The CDR3 DNA reads TGTGCCAGCAGCTTCGCAGGGGACAGGACTGAAGCTTTCTTT. It translates to CASSFAGDRTEAFF.

This clonotype has at least ten counts. The chain links TRBV28 to TRBJ2-3; 8 bases fit TRBD1. V shed 3 bases, J shed 4 bases, and the junction held 12 bases outside the gene matches. This CDR3 spans 17 amino acids. Germline assignment: CDR1 MDHEN and CDR2 SYDVKM. The CDR3 DNA sequence: TGTGCCAGCAGTTTCGGCAGGGGGCGCGGGTTGGCAGATACGCAGTATTTT. Its translation is CASSFGRGRGLADTQYF.

The J gene is TRBJ2-3, the V gene TRBV5-5; 10 nucleotides align to TRBD1. In germline, CDR1 is SGHKS, CDR2 YYEKEE (reference sequence). Germline trimming cut 4 bases from V and 6 bases from J; bases unmatched to any gene: 5. The CDR3 is 14 amino acids. For the CDR3, the DNA is TGTGCCAGCAGCCCGGGACAGGGGTTCGATACGCAGTATTTT. Translated: CASSPGQGFDTQYF.

In this sample, this clonotype turned up many times. The chain carries TRBV7-8 and TRBJ1-5, with 7 bases lining up with TRBD1. Germline lookup yields CDR1 SGHVS and CDR2 FQNEAQ. With V trimmed by 5 bases and J by 5 bases, 6 bases remained unmatched. The CDR3 sequence is 14 residues long. Here the CDR3 reads CASSDGTVYQPQHF. CDR3 sequence (DNA): TGTGCCAGCAGCGACGGGACAGTCTATCAGCCCCAGCATTTT.

The chain employs TRBV7-2 and TRBJ1-2, with D unclear. Between the trimmed V and J ends, which lost 0 bases and 7 bases, there was a span of 6 bases. CDR1 SGHTA and CDR2 FQGNSA come from the germline V gene. The CDR3 has 12 amino acids. The CDR3 bases are TGTGCCAGCAGCTTAGCTTCCCCTGGCTACACCTTC. Protein sequence: CASSLASPGYTF.

This clonotype was observed at least ten times. The chain links TRBV7-9 to TRBJ1-1, with a tentative D call TRBD1 (5 bases). The CDR3 has 15 amino acids. Trimming cost V 5 bases and J 6 bases, with 19 bases left between them. Germline V gene lookup returns CDR1 SEHNR and CDR2 FQNEAQ (reference sequence). CDR3 in DNA: TGTGCCAGCAGCCCCCTCCAGGGTTTATTCGCTGAAGCTTTCTTT. This gives the protein CASSPLQGLFAEAFF. Supplemented by reference TRBV7-9 and TRBJ1-1, the full variable domain reads DTGVSQNPRHKITKRGQNVTFRCDPISEHNRLYWYRQTLGQGPEFLTYFQNEAQLEKSRLLSDRFSAERPKGSFSTLEIQRTEQGDSAMYLCASSPLQGLFAEAFFGQGTRLTVV.

This sequence joins TRBV10-3 and TRBJ2-7; D may be TRBD2 (6 bases). V lost 2 bases and J 2 bases, leaving 16 bases between the germline ends. The CDR3 loop spans 16 amino acids. In germline, CDR1 is ENHRY, CDR2 SYGVKD. CDR3 in amino acids: CAISEARGSLAYEQYF. The CDR3 DNA reads as TGTGCCATCAGTGAGGCCCGGGGGAGCCTAGCCTACGAGCAGTACTTC.

The chain combines TRBV4-1 with TRBJ2-5; D may match TRBD1 or TRBD2 (6 bases each). Trimming removed 2 bases at V and 1 base at J, with 17 bases between. The CDR3 length is 17 residues. The V gene's germline CDR1 is MGHRA and CDR2 YSYEKL. CDR3 sequence reads: CASSQKGGQNPQETQYF. The CDR3, as DNA: TGCGCCAGCAGCCAAAAGGGGGGACAAAACCCCCAAGAGACCCAGTACTTC.